One sample yielded the 6 T cell receptor beta chains listed below, sequenced in a study of CD8+ T cells in alopecia areata. Treatment given: oral pan-JAK inhibitor, 5-10 mg twice daily. cDNA reverse transcribed from extracted RNA served as the sequencing template. This table comes from immunoSEQ multiplex PCR, and its TCRdb copy is limited to in-frame clones, with some not included. This table has fewer than 250,000 clones, roughly three fifths appearing once. Sequenced here: CD4+ T cells sorted from blood, sampled at week 4, from a patient treated with tofacitinib. These receptor sequences come from a human donor with alopecia areata.

The genes are TRBV4-2 and TRBJ2-1; weak D call: TRBD2 (6 bases). The CDR3 consists of 13 residues. Germline assignment: CDR1 LGHNA and CDR2 YNFKEQ. Trimming pared 0 bases from V and 7 bases from J, leaving 7 bases between. CDR3 amino acids: CASSQEAGNEQFF. CDR3 nucleotides: TGTGCCAGCAGCCAAGAGGCGGGGAATGAGCAGTTCTTC.

This clone was picked up one time. The chain is built from TRBV2 and TRBJ2-7, with 10 nucleotides matching TRBD1. Germline V lookup: CDR1 SNHLY, CDR2 FYNNEI. Trimming at V came to 6 bases and at J to 6 bases, leaving 5 bases not matched to a gene. This CDR3 spans 13 amino acids. CDR3 amino acids: CASSAGTGVEQYF. The CDR3 DNA sequence: TGTGCCAGCAGCGCCGGGACAGGGGTCGAGCAGTACTTC.

The V call is TRBV29-1, the J call TRBJ2-1, with D perhaps matching TRBD1 (6 bases). The length of the CDR3 is 13 residues. V was trimmed by 3 bases and J by 7 bases, leaving 13 bases between them. From germline, CDR1 is SQVTM and CDR2 ANQGSEA. The CDR3 loop is CSVDGQSPNEQFF. The CDR3 DNA reads as TGCAGCGTTGACGGACAGTCACCTAATGAGCAGTTCTTC.

This chain joins TRBV29-1 and TRBJ2-7; perhaps TRBD1 as D (5 bases). V shed 6 bases and J shed 0 bases, with 9 bases lying between them. Germline loops: CDR1 SQVTM, CDR2 ANQGSEA. The CDR3 spans 12 residues. CDR3 residues: CSVQTASYEQYF. CDR3 bases: TGCAGCGTCCAGACAGCCTCCTACGAGCAGTACTTC.

This rearrangement joins TRBV5-8 to TRBJ2-1; possibly TRBD2 for D (7 bases). The germline gives CDR1 SGHTS, CDR2 YDEGEE. V gave up 5 bases and J gave up 1 base, with 16 bases separating them. The CDR3 loop spans 16 amino acids. This CDR3 is CASRPEGGGSYNEQFF. DNA of the CDR3: TGTGCCAGCAGACCCGAGGGGGGGGGTTCCTACAATGAGCAGTTCTTC. Drawing the rest from reference TRBV5-8 and TRBJ2-1, the complete variable domain is EAGVTQSPTHLIKTRGQQATLRCSPISGHTSVYWYQQALGLGLQFLLWYDEGEERNRGNFPPRFSGRQFPNYSSELNVNALELEDSALYLCASRPEGGGSYNEQFFGPGTRLTVL.

This sequence joins TRBV10-3 and TRBJ2-7; 7 bases align to TRBD1. With V trimmed by 7 bases and J by 4 bases, 7 bases remained unmatched. The V gene's germline CDR1 is ENHRY and CDR2 SYGVKD. This CDR3 is built from 13 residues. CDR3 sequence (DNA): TGTGCCATCACCAGGGACAGTCAGTACGAGCAGTACTTC. Residues: CAITRDSQYEQYF.